This T cell receptor (beta chain) was captured in a study of blood T cell repertoires in COVID-19. Turning to the study itself: T cells, B-cell-depleted T cells, or PBMCs provided the cDNA or gDNA that served as material.

Per the original data handling: Researchers report that nucleated cell counts were estimated from reference gene primer amplification. Clones were read by immunoSEQ multiplex PCR, and TCRdb kept only the in-frame ones, dropping some. D and trimming come from the DNA, and the V and J calls and clone size come from that table. This table has 140,000 to 150,000 clones, 80% to 90% appearing once. CDR1 is SNHLY and CDR2 is FYNNEI in the germline V gene. Trimming took 4 bases from V and 2 from J; bases not matched to a gene: 4. The CDR3 length is 15 residues. This chain connects TRBV2 to TRBJ1-5, with 8 bases lining up with TRBD1. The clonotype comes from a man in his sixties with active or convalescent COVID-19. Sequenced: peripheral blood. The CDR3 protein is CASSGQGSRNQPQHF. The CDR3 nucleotides read TGTGCCAGCAGTGGACAGGGGAGCCGCAATCAGCCCCAGCATTTT.